One and the same sample provided the 28 T cell receptor beta chains below, sequenced in a study of OX40 agonist ivuxolimab in advanced cancers. Profiling relied on immunoSEQ multiplex PCR, and the TCRdb table lists in-frame clones only, not all of them. The repertoire consists of 80,000 to 95,000 clones, with around 90% occurring once and the leading ten covering 0.45% to 0.55%. Source: CD4+ or CD8+ T cells sorted from blood, taken in a trial of the OX40 agonist ivuxolimab. The receptor set was obtained from an adult with an advanced solid tumor such as melanoma, head and neck, liver or kidney cancer.

The V and J genes are TRBV7-3 and TRBJ2-7; D is uncertain. The CDR3 has 11 residues. Trimming cost V 1 base and J 3 bases, with 1 base left between them. CDR1 SGHTA and CDR2 FQGTGA come from the germline V gene. The CDR3, as DNA: TGTGCCAGCAGCTTAAACTACGAGCAGTACTTC. Protein sequence: CASSLNYEQYF.

This clone was detected once. V usage is TRBV30 and J usage is TRBJ2-1, with no clear D. This CDR3 spans 13 amino acids. The germline gives CDR1 GTSNPN, CDR2 SVGIG (reference sequence). V lost 3 bases, J lost 2 bases, and 8 bases lay in between. For the CDR3, the DNA is TGTGCCTGGAGGCGCGGAGCCTACAATGAGCAGTTCTTC. Protein product: CAWRRGAYNEQFF.

The chain couples TRBV6-6 to TRBJ1-2; maybe TRBD1 (6 bases). The CDR3 sequence is 14 residues long. Germline V gene sequence: CDR1 MNHNY, CDR2 SVGAGI (reference sequence). V was cut by 4 bases and J by 7 bases, with 16 bases left in between. The CDR3 bases are TGTGCCAGCAGTTCCGGACAGACGGTGGGTGGCTACACCTTC. Its translation is CASSSGQTVGGYTF.

This rearrangement joins TRBV7-6 to TRBJ2-2; 11 bases agree with TRBD2. The CDR3 totals 15 residues. Trimming at V came to 7 bases and at J to 7 bases, leaving 8 bases not matched to a gene. Germline-derived CDR1 and CDR2 are SGHVS and FNYEAQ. CDR3 sequence: CASTRGLAANGELFF. The CDR3 DNA is TGTGCCAGCACCCGGGGACTAGCGGCGAACGGGGAGCTGTTTTTT.

This clone is a singleton in its sample. One end of the junction does not line up with germline, which may come from a read error. This sequence joins TRBV30 and TRBJ2-3; 11 bases are shared with TRBD2. The CDR3 sequence is 13 residues long. Germline values: CDR1 GTSNPN, CDR2 SVGIG (reference sequence). CDR3 nucleotide sequence: TGTGCCTCAACTAGCGGGAGCATAGATACGCAGTATTTT. Translating gives CASTSGSIDTQYF.

The V gene is TRBV10-3, the J gene TRBJ1-4, with D perhaps TRBD1 (6 bases). Trimming took 3 bases from V and 4 from J, leaving 12 bases between them. The CDR3 runs 15 residues. Germline V gene lookup returns CDR1 ENHRY and CDR2 SYGVKD. The DNA for the CDR3 is TGTGCCATCAGTGATGGGGCAGGGGTTAATGAAAAACTGTTTTTT. Protein: CAISDGAGVNEKLFF.

This chain joins TRBV9 and TRBJ2-6; D might be TRBD1 or TRBD2, each matching 6 bases. Germline CDR1 SGDLS, CDR2 YYNGEE. Trimming shortened V by 0 bases and J by 2 bases, and 12 bases separated the two germline ends. The CDR3 loop spans 17 amino acids. The CDR3 coding sequence is TGTGCCAGCAGCGTAGATGTGGGGGGCCCTGGGGCCAACGTCCTGACTTTC. It is translated as CASSVDVGGPGANVLTF.

CDR3 DNA sequence: TGTGCCAGCAGTGAACTAGCGAGCTCCTACGAGCAGTACTTC. As protein: CASSELASSYEQYF. The rearrangement uses TRBV6-1 and TRBJ2-7; D possibly corresponds to TRBD2 (6 bases). V was trimmed by 2 bases and J by 0 bases, leaving 8 bases between them. Looked up from germline, CDR1 is MNHNS and CDR2 is SASEGT. This CDR3 is 14 amino acids long.

The V gene is TRBV7-2, the J gene TRBJ1-2; 9 bases are shared with TRBD1. From germline, CDR1 is SGHTA and CDR2 FQGNSA. The CDR3 loop spans 15 amino acids. The V segment lost 5 bases and the J segment 4 bases; nucleotides outside the gene matches: 8. The CDR3 DNA is TGTGCCAGCAGCAAAAGGACAGGGGCGCTCTATGGCTACACCTTC. This codes for CASSKRTGALYGYTF.

This chain links TRBV11-3 with TRBJ2-2; D is unresolved. CDR3 size: 17 residues. Trimming left V 1 base short and J 1 base short, with 13 bases between. Germline CDR1 is SGHNT and CDR2 is YENEEA. CDR3 coding DNA: TGTGCCAGCAGCTTAGTTCTGGAACATTTGAACACCGGGGAGCTGTTTTTT. Translated: CASSLVLEHLNTGELFF.

This chain connects TRBV2 to TRBJ1-1, with D possibly TRBD1 on 6 matching bases. In germline, CDR1 is SNHLY, CDR2 FYNNEI. The V end lost 6 bases, the J end lost 8 bases, and 16 bases lay between the germline ends. The CDR3 spans 13 residues. CDR3 DNA sequence: TGTGCCAGCAGGAAGGGGGGGGCTGGGGAAGCTTTCTTT. It is translated as CASRKGGAGEAFF.

The chain uses TRBV4-1 and TRBJ1-5; a possible D gene is TRBD1 (5 bases). V was clipped by 0 bases and J by 7 bases, with 13 bases between them. In germline, CDR1 is MGHRA, CDR2 YSYEKL. The CDR3 sequence is 15 residues long. This CDR3 reads CASSQDPAGRQPQHF. The CDR3 bases are TGCGCCAGCAGCCAAGATCCGGCAGGGAGACAGCCCCAGCATTTT.

The chain carries TRBV6-5 and TRBJ2-7, with no clear D. Between the trimmed V and J ends, which lost 6 bases and 2 bases, there was a span of 14 bases. This CDR3 region has 14 residues. The germline V gene has CDR1 MNHEY and CDR2 SVGAGI. In nucleotides, the CDR3 is TGTGCCAGCAGCCAACGATATAGGGCCTACGAGCAGTACTTC. Its protein is CASSQRYRAYEQYF.

The chain uses TRBV6-5 and TRBJ1-1; the D is unclear. Germline V gives CDR1 MNHEY, CDR2 SVGAGI. CDR3 length: 14 amino acids. Trimming took 5 bases from V and 2 from J, leaving 12 bases between them. For the CDR3, the DNA is TGTGCCAGCAGTCCTAGGACGGTTAACACTGAAGCTTTCTTT. It encodes CASSPRTVNTEAFF.

The V and J genes are TRBV9 and TRBJ2-7; D possibly corresponds to TRBD1 (5 bases). This CDR3 spans 13 amino acids. V lost 1 base and J 6 bases, leaving 11 bases between the germline ends. Germline V gene lookup returns CDR1 SGDLS and CDR2 YYNGEE. In DNA form, the CDR3 reads TGTGCCAGCAGCGTACAGGGTTCAGGCGAGCAGTACTTC. Its translation: CASSVQGSGEQYF. Full variable domain (rest looked up from reference TRBV9 and TRBJ2-7): DSGVTQTPKHLITATGQRVTLRCSPRSGDLSVYWYQQSLDQGLQFLIQYYNGEERAKGNILERFSAQQFPDLHSELNLSSLELGDSALYFCASSVQGSGEQYFGPGTRLTVT.

V and J are TRBV30 and TRBJ2-3, with TRBD1 matching 7 bases. Germline trimming cut 2 bases from V and 4 bases from J; bases unmatched to any gene: 9. Germline CDR1 GTSNPN, CDR2 SVGIG (reference sequence). This CDR3 has 15 residues. CDR3 protein: CAWSPTGAPADTQYF. The CDR3 coding sequence is TGTGCCTGGAGTCCCACAGGGGCTCCGGCAGATACGCAGTATTTT.

V usage is TRBV6-6 and J usage is TRBJ2-7; D is unclear. The V gene lost 5 bases and the J gene lost 7 bases, with 9 bases spanning the gap. Germline loops: CDR1 MNHNY, CDR2 SVGAGI (reference sequence). The CDR3 sequence is 11 residues long. In DNA, the CDR3 is TGTGCCAGCAGTAGTTCAGGAGAGCAGTACTTC. This gives the protein CASSSSGEQYF.

The V gene is TRBV19, the J gene TRBJ2-2; 10 bases map to TRBD1. The V gene's germline CDR1 is LNHDA and CDR2 SQIVND (reference sequence). The CDR3 is 15 residues long. The ends lost 7 bases at V and 6 bases at J; junction bases unmatched: 8. In DNA form, the CDR3 reads TGTGCCAGTATGCCGGGGACAGGGGCTCCCGGGGAGCTGTTTTTT. Its protein is CASMPGTGAPGELFF.

This clone was found once. The gene calls are TRBV5-4 and TRBJ2-7, with D uncertain. This CDR3 has 12 amino acids. Germline-derived CDR1 and CDR2 are SGHNT and YYREEE (reference sequence). V was shortened by 4 bases and J by 1 base, with 6 bases between the two germline ends. In nucleotides, the CDR3 is TGTGCCAGCAGCATAAAATCCTACGAGCAGTACTTC. Its translation is CASSIKSYEQYF. The full variable domain, in which reference TRBV5-4 and TRBJ2-7 provide the parts outside the CDR3, is ETGVTQSPTHLIKTRGQQVTLRCSSQSGHNTVSWYQQALGQGPQFIFQYYREEENGRGNFPPRFSGLQFPNYSSELNVNALELDDSALYLCASSIKSYEQYFGPGTRLTVT.

J is TRBJ1-1 and V is TRBV19; TRBD1 matches at 12 bases. This CDR3 comprises 16 residues. CDR1 and CDR2 (germline): LNHDA, SQIVND (reference sequence). Trimming removed 6 bases from V and 5 bases from J; junction bases left unmatched: 10. The CDR3 reads CASSYGTGGGETEAFF. The CDR3 DNA is TGTGCCAGTAGCTACGGGACAGGGGGCGGGGAGACTGAAGCTTTCTTT.

This chain joins TRBV10-3 and TRBJ2-3, with 7 bases lining up with TRBD1. Trimming removed 7 bases from V and 0 bases from J; junction bases left unmatched: 4. There are 14 residues in the CDR3. The germline gives CDR1 ENHRY, CDR2 SYGVKD. The chain's CDR3 is CAIKGGGSTDTQYF. DNA for the CDR3: TGTGCCATCAAAGGGGGCGGTAGCACAGATACGCAGTATTTT.

This clone was detected once. V and J are TRBV7-2 and TRBJ2-3; possible D gene TRBD1, 5 bases. The CDR3 runs to 13 residues. Germline-derived CDR1 and CDR2 are SGHTA and FQGNSA. Trimming stripped 6 bases from V and 5 bases from J, with 12 bases between. The CDR3 loop reads CASSFKTGDTQYF. In nucleotides, the CDR3 is TGTGCCAGCAGTTTCAAAACAGGAGATACGCAGTATTTT.

The V and J genes are TRBV28 and TRBJ1-1; maybe TRBD1 (6 bases). This CDR3 is 13 amino acids long. The germline V gene has CDR1 MDHEN and CDR2 SYDVKM. Between the trimmed V and J ends, which lost 6 bases and 7 bases, there was a span of 15 bases. DNA for the CDR3: TGTGCCAGCAGCAAAGGTGGGGGCCTTGAAGCTTTCTTT. Amino acids: CASSKGGGLEAFF. Using reference TRBV28 and TRBJ1-1 for the parts outside the CDR3, the full variable domain is DVKVTQSSRYLVKRTGEKVFLECVQDMDHENMFWYRQDPGLGLRLIYFSYDVKMKEKGDIPEGYSVSREKKERFSLILESASTNQTSMYLCASSKGGGLEAFFGQGTRLTVV.

The chain couples TRBV6-6 to TRBJ2-7; possibly TRBD2 for D (7 bases). Trimming pared 5 bases from V and 3 bases from J, leaving 11 bases between. This CDR3 has 13 residues. Germline loops: CDR1 MNHNY, CDR2 SVGAGI (reference sequence). The CDR3 here is CASSNGGLYEQYF. The CDR3 nucleotides are TGTGCCAGCAGTAACGGGGGGCTCTACGAGCAGTACTTC.

The J gene is TRBJ2-7, the V gene TRBV18; TRBD1 matches at 12 bases. The CDR3 sequence is 15 residues long. Germline V gives CDR1 KGHSH, CDR2 LQKENI. Trimming at V came to 3 bases and at J to 7 bases, leaving 7 bases not matched to a gene. CDR3: CASSPPGQGAVEQYF. CDR3 nucleotide sequence: TGTGCCAGCTCACCTCCGGGACAGGGGGCAGTAGAGCAGTACTTC.

This clone showed up just once. Other nucleotide sequences in the sample specify the same CDR3. The chain carries TRBV27 and TRBJ1-2, with D perhaps TRBD1 (5 bases). The V gene lost 3 bases and the J gene lost 2 bases, with 7 bases spanning the gap. In germline, CDR1 is MNHEY, CDR2 SMNVEV (reference sequence). The CDR3 length is 13 residues. DNA of the CDR3: TGTGCCAGCAGTTTTGAGGGGAACTATGGCTACACCTTC. Protein sequence: CASSFEGNYGYTF.

This chain uses TRBV7-2 with TRBJ1-6; weak D call: TRBD1 (5 bases). Between the trimmed V and J ends, which lost 6 bases and 9 bases, there was a span of 21 bases. Germline V gene data show CDR1 as SGHTA and CDR2 as FQGNSA. The CDR3 sequence is 16 residues long. CDR3 nucleotides: TGTGCCAGCAGTATTATGACCGGGACCGGGACTTCACCCCTCCACTTT. This sequence encodes CASSIMTGTGTSPLHF.

This chain joins TRBV9 and TRBJ2-2; weak D call: TRBD2 (5 bases). Germline lookup yields CDR1 SGDLS and CDR2 YYNGEE. V dropped 0 bases and J dropped 6 bases, with 12 bases sitting between them. This CDR3 has 15 amino acids. This chain's CDR3 is CASSVEGVRAGELFF. DNA for the CDR3: TGTGCCAGCAGCGTAGAGGGTGTGCGGGCCGGGGAGCTGTTTTTT.